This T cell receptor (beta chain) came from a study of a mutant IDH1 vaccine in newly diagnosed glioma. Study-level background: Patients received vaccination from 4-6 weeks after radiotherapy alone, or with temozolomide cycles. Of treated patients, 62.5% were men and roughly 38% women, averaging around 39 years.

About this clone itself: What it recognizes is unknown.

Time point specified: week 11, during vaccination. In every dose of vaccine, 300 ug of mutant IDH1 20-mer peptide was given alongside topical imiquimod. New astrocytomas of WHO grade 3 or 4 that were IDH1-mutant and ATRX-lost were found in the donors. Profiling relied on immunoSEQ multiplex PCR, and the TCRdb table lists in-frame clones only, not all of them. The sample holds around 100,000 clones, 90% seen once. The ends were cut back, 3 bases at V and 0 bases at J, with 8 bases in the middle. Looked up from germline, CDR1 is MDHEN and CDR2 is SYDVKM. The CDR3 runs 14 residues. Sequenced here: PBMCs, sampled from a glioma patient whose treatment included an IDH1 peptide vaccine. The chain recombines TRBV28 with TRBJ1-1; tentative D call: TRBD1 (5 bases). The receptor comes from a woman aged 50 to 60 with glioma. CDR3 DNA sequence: TGTGCCAGCAGTTTTGGGGGGGTGAACACTGAAGCTTTCTTT. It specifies CASSFGGVNTEAFF.